Described below is a single TCR beta chain sequence and its context. Its specific antigen is unknown. Per-nucleotide qualities are absent, and no much larger clonotype sits a single base away. The source of the sample is a study of long-term antiretroviral therapy in people with HIV (dated 2022 in TCRdb). Concerning the study at large: The earliest samples were collected roughly a decade before the 2015 WHO recommendation for immediate ART, at a time when ART was usually postponed until CD4 counts fell. Test extractions of a monoclonal T-cell line alongside a few dozen polyclonal samples showed no cross-contamination during QIAcube processing. This retrospective serial study examined whether starting ART and sustained HIV suppression were associated with changes in the composition and diversity of the TRB repertoire in peripheral blood. About a third of the roughly 30 participants with HIV were female. From some 30 adults with confirmed HIV infection, the cohort provided 150 to 200 cryopreserved PBMC samples, gathered serially across a mean of approximately six years (range 1-12). General study outcomes and caveats: Unsorted PBMC were profiled instead of sorted CD4+ and CD8+ T cells because pre-ART samples had limited cell numbers. Owing to limited PBMC availability, only the TCR beta chain was sequenced, without alpha chain pairing. The samples span the years 2004 to 2017, and the ART regimens used may be less effective than current regimens. Narrower CDR3 length ranges were observed in HIV repertoires than in controls, and an antigen-experienced repertoire with only a slight naive shift after ART was suggested by the network structure. Inferences about post-ART repertoire changes are limited because no data were available on ART adherence, viral resistance or therapy changes. A significant increase in TRB diversity was found to be associated with ART initiation, although TRB diversity was observed to remain significantly below that of transplant donor controls even after long-term ART. At every time point, the repertoire was dominated by expanded TRB clones first identified before ART initiation, although this dominance fluctuated and, in many PLHIV, declined after ART.

Participants were included only if at least one PBMC sample before ART initiation and at least two post-ART samples were available. Every participant with HIV received treatment in the United States of America. Before DNA extraction, cryopreserved samples containing 1-10 million PBMC were thawed and washed. At the time of the earliest PBMC sample, participants with HIV were aged between about 23 and 54 years. Per participant, PBMC samples came from 1-4 timepoints prior to ART initiation and 2-8 timepoints following ART initiation, for a median of 7 samples. For every participant, serial HIV viral load, CD4+ T-cell count, ART history and demographic data were obtained. A Qiagen kit on a QIAcube was used to extract genomic DNA from unsorted PBMC, with samples processed in batches of 12. The germline V gene gives CDR1 as SGDLS and CDR2 as YYNGEE. The CDR3 measures 13 amino acids from cysteine to phenylalanine. Just the 39-base CDR3 DNA is kept, in frame starting at base 1. V drops 0 bases and J drops 4 bases, leaving 4 bases in between.

The immunoSEQ hsTCRB v3.0 assay was used at survey level resolution to sequence the TRB variable region. A depth of roughly 35,000-55,000 T-cell genomes per sample was targeted for TRB sequencing. An Illumina MiSeq with a v3 150-cycle kit was used to sequence the pooled TRB libraries. On the study's bioinformatics: Repertoire analysis ran in R within a reproducible Nextflow workflow covering QC, data transformation and analysis. LymphoSeq2, an R package for AIRR-Seq data exploration, was used to implement custom analyses. A few samples yielding fewer than 5000 total TRB sequences were excluded, leaving around 190 analyzed HIV repertoires. Of the 188 retained HIV repertoires, about 59 were collected before and about 130 after ART initiation. Repertoires were downsampled to 5000 TRB nucleotide sequences, with summary statistics averaged over 100 downsampling iterations. TRB sequences were retained for analysis only if CDR3 regions of at least seven amino acids were present. A Shannon entropy-derived clonality score and the Gini coefficient were used to measure diversity. Repertoire networks linked the top 5000 CDR3 amino acid sequences whenever two sequences differed by an edit distance of one. GLIPH2 predicted antigen specificity groups and MHC restriction for TRB CDR3 amino acid sequences. To flag known associations with CMV, EBV, HIV or tissue antigens, CDR3 amino acid sequences were compared against VDJdb and McPAS-TCR. Pre-ART, post-ART and control groups were compared with Wilcoxon signed-rank tests and Holm-Bonferroni correction. In its TCRdb copy, this immuneACCESS table keeps in-frame sequences only and misses some clones. Where compared with another copy, unresolved V genes explain less than half of these, and the others have no known cause. The V and J calls and clone size are taken from that table; D and trimming were inferred from the DNA. This sample lists 20,000 to 30,000 clones; approximately 81% were detected once. Together, the top ten hold around 10% of the sample.

In this chain, TRBV9 is recombined with TRBJ2-2, with the D gene not confidently named. The clonotype comes from a man between 35 and 55 years old with HIV. The sample here was unsorted PBMCs, taken 2.3 years after starting antiretroviral therapy. DNA sequence: TGTGCCAGCAGCGTAGTAGGCACCGGGGAGCTGTTTTTT. The translation is CASSVVGTGELFF.